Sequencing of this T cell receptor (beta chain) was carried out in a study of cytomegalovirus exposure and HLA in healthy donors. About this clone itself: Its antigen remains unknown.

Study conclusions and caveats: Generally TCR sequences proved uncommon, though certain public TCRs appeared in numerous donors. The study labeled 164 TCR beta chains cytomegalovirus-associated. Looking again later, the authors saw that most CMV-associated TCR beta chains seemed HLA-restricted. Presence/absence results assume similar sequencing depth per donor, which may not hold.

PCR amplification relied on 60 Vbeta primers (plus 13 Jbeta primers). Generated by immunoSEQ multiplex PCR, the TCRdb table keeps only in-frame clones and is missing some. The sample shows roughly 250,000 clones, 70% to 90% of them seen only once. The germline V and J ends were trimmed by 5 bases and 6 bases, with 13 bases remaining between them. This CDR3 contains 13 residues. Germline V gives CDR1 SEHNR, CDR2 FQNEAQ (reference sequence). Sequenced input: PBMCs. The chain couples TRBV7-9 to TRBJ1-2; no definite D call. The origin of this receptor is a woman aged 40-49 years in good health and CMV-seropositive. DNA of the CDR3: TGTGCCAGCAGCCGGAGAGAAGTGGATGGCTACACCTTC. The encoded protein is CASSRREVDGYTF.